What follows are 29 T cell receptor beta chains derived from one specimen sequenced in a study of blood T cell repertoires in COVID-19. Using immunoSEQ multiplex PCR, the repertoire was profiled, and TCRdb retains in-frame clones only, with some absent. The sample has about 80,000 clones; approximately 81% are singletons. The sample was peripheral blood. Source of these receptors: a woman older than 75 with acute or convalescent COVID-19.

The chain carries TRBV11-3 and TRBJ1-1; the D gene is possibly TRBD1 (6 bases). Germline CDR1 and CDR2: SGHNT and YENEEA. V was pared by 4 bases and J by 4 bases, with 22 bases between. The length of the CDR3 is 17 residues. The CDR3 DNA is TGTGCCAGCAGCTCGCGGGCTGGGGCCAGGGGACCCACTGAAGCTTTCTTT. Translated, it gives CASSSRAGARGPTEAFF.

The V gene is TRBV11-3, the J gene TRBJ1-2; TRBD1 matches 7 bases. Looked up from germline, CDR1 is SGHNT and CDR2 is YENEEA. The J segment lost 5 bases and the V segment lost 4 bases, leaving 13 bases of the junction unmatched. This CDR3 has 16 residues. The CDR3 sequence is CASSSFSTGLQYGYTF. The CDR3 nucleotides are TGTGCCAGCAGCTCTTTCTCGACAGGGCTTCAGTATGGCTACACCTTC.

CDR3 nucleotides: TGTGCCAGCAGCCAGGGCTACGAGCAGTACTTC. This gives the protein CASSQGYEQYF. V gene TRBV27 combines with J gene TRBJ2-7; tentatively, D is TRBD1 (5 bases). Between the trimmed V and J ends, which lost 6 bases and 3 bases, there was a span of 6 bases. This CDR3 contains 11 residues. Per germline, CDR1 MNHEY and CDR2 SMNVEV (reference sequence).

The chain employs TRBV30 and TRBJ2-1, with 8 bases lining up with TRBD2. V was pared by 3 bases and J by 3 bases, with 1 base of the junction left unmatched. Germline assignment: CDR1 GTSNPN and CDR2 SVGIG (reference sequence). The CDR3 spans 13 residues. In DNA form, the CDR3 reads TGTGCCTGGAGCCGGGGGGGCTACAATGAGCAGTTCTTC. Translated: CAWSRGGYNEQFF.

The V and J genes are TRBV7-3 and TRBJ2-7, with 8 bases matching TRBD1. The germline gives CDR1 SGHTA, CDR2 FQGTGA. The ends lost 5 bases at V and 0 bases at J; junction bases unmatched: 6. The CDR3 length is 15 residues. Here the CDR3 reads CASSPRQGFSYEQYF. In DNA form, the CDR3 reads TGTGCCAGCAGCCCCCGACAGGGGTTCTCCTACGAGCAGTACTTC.

The rearrangement joins TRBV5-1 to TRBJ1-2, with 7 positions matching TRBD1. The trim removed 7 bases at V and 3 bases at J, leaving 0 bases unmatched. From germline, CDR1 is SGHRS and CDR2 YFSETQ. This CDR3 is 11 amino acids long. Written as DNA, the CDR3 is TGCGCCAGCGGACAGGACTATGGCTACACCTTC. This sequence encodes CASGQDYGYTF.

The chain is built from TRBV19 and TRBJ2-7; TRBD1 agrees at 9 bases. There are 18 residues in the CDR3. The junction had 14 bases not matched to a gene; V was cut back by 3 bases and J by 2 bases. The V gene's germline CDR1 is LNHDA and CDR2 SQIVND (reference sequence). CDR3 in DNA: TGTGCCAGTAGTATCTACGTATCTGGGACAGGGAAAACCTACGAGCAGTACTTC. This codes for CASSIYVSGTGKTYEQYF.

The CDR3 region has the DNA TGTGCCAGCAGTTCGGACAGCAGGAATGAAAAACTGTTTTTT. It is translated as CASSSDSRNEKLFF. The V gene is TRBV25-1, the J gene TRBJ1-4, with a possible D match to TRBD1 (6 bases). The CDR3 runs to 14 residues. CDR1 and CDR2 (germline): MGHDK, SYGVNS. Trimming stripped 5 bases from V and 5 bases from J, with 12 bases between.

The chain joins TRBV28 to TRBJ1-6, with no clear D. There are 15 residues in the CDR3. Germline CDR1 is MDHEN and CDR2 is SYDVKM. Deletions cut 5 bases from V and 7 bases from J, with 15 bases between. CDR3 protein: CASSGDKGGNSPLHF. The CDR3 DNA sequence: TGTGCCAGCAGTGGGGATAAGGGAGGGAATTCACCCCTCCACTTT.

The rearrangement links TRBV19 to TRBJ2-5, with TRBD1 identical over 8 bases. The CDR3 runs 14 residues. Germline CDR1 and CDR2: LNHDA and SQIVND (reference sequence). J was trimmed by 3 bases and V by 8 bases; bases with no gene match: 8. The CDR3 reads CASHEGTGKETQYF. DNA of the CDR3: TGTGCCAGTCATGAGGGGACAGGTAAAGAGACCCAGTACTTC.

This clone was seen at least ten times. The rearrangement uses TRBV7-9 and TRBJ1-5; no clear D. The CDR3 length is 15 residues. Trimming left V 5 bases short and J 4 bases short, with 15 bases between. In germline, CDR1 is SEHNR, CDR2 FQNEAQ (reference sequence). In nucleotides, the CDR3 is TGTGCCAGCAGCCCTGGGTCCTCGGGGAATCAGCCCCAGCATTTT. It translates to CASSPGSSGNQPQHF.

The gene calls are TRBV6-5 and TRBJ2-1; 9 bases fit TRBD2. CDR1 and CDR2 (germline): MNHEY, SVGAGI. The length of the CDR3 is 15 residues. The ends lost 6 bases at V and 0 bases at J; junction bases unmatched: 3. The CDR3 loop reads CASRRLAVSYNEQFF. In DNA, the CDR3 is TGTGCCAGCAGGCGACTAGCGGTCTCCTACAATGAGCAGTTCTTC.

The chain has TRBV6-5 and TRBJ1-6; D unresolved. V gave up 0 bases and J gave up 7 bases, with 4 bases separating them. There are 13 residues in the CDR3. The germline V gene has CDR1 MNHEY and CDR2 SVGAGI. The CDR3 is CASSYSQNSPLHF. CDR3 nucleotides: TGTGCCAGCAGTTACTCCCAAAATTCACCCCTCCACTTT.

The genes are TRBV5-4 and TRBJ1-4; TRBD1 aligns across 7 bases. There are 14 residues in the CDR3. After removal of 3 bases from V and 8 bases from J, the junction contained 7 bases not matched to a gene. Per the germline V gene, CDR1 is SGHNT and CDR2 is YYREEE (reference sequence). CDR3 sequence reads: CASSSHRGVEKLFF. CDR3 nucleotide sequence: TGTGCCAGCAGCTCTCACAGGGGCGTCGAAAAACTGTTTTTT.

V usage is TRBV10-1 and J usage is TRBJ2-7, with 7 positions matching TRBD2. Looked up from germline, CDR1 is WNHNN and CDR2 is SYGVQD (reference sequence). Germline trimming cut 5 bases from V and 1 base from J; bases unmatched to any gene: 8. This CDR3 region has 15 residues. The DNA of the CDR3 is TGCGCCAGCAGTCCTGAATTGGGAGGGTCCTACGAGCAGTACTTC. Its protein product is CASSPELGGSYEQYF.

The genes are TRBV10-1 and TRBJ2-7; D is unresolved. Trimming pared 2 bases from V and 0 bases from J, leaving 8 bases between. Per the germline V gene, CDR1 is WNHNN and CDR2 is SYGVQD (reference sequence). The CDR3 is 14 residues long. Written as DNA, the CDR3 is TGCGCCAGCAGTGAGAACAGCCGCTCCTACGAGCAGTACTTC. It translates to CASSENSRSYEQYF.

The chain employs TRBV11-3 and TRBJ2-1; 7 nucleotides agree with TRBD2. The CDR3 length is 16 residues. From germline, CDR1 is SGHNT and CDR2 YENEEA. Trimming at V came to 1 base and at J to 3 bases, leaving 6 bases not matched to a gene. The CDR3 reads CASSLGASGHYNEQFF. Here the CDR3 DNA reads TGTGCCAGCAGCTTAGGGGCTAGCGGACACTACAATGAGCAGTTCTTC. Drawing the rest from reference TRBV11-3 and TRBJ2-1, the complete variable domain is EAGVVQSPRYKIIEKKQPVAFWCNPISGHNTLYWYLQNLGQGPELLIRYENEEAVDDSQLPKDRFSAERLKGVDSTLKIQPAELGDSAVYLCASSLGASGHYNEQFFGPGTRLTVL.

This chain joins TRBV25-1 and TRBJ2-7; D is perhaps TRBD1 (6 bases). This CDR3 spans 12 amino acids. Germline loops: CDR1 MGHDK, CDR2 SYGVNS. V was clipped by 5 bases and J by 7 bases, with 12 bases between them. CDR3 sequence (DNA): TGTGCCAGCAGTCCGCAGGGGCTTGAGCAGTACTTC. Protein sequence: CASSPQGLEQYF.

V usage is TRBV5-5 and J usage is TRBJ2-7; TRBD1 is a possible D gene (6 bases). This CDR3 has 14 amino acids. V shed 4 bases and J shed 3 bases, with 14 bases lying between them. Germline lookup yields CDR1 SGHKS and CDR2 YYEKEE (reference sequence). CDR3 bases: TGTGCCAGCAGCAGTACAGGGATAGGCTACGAGCAGTACTTC. Protein: CASSSTGIGYEQYF.

This chain connects TRBV19 to TRBJ2-7, with 12 bases identical to TRBD1. Per the germline V gene, CDR1 is LNHDA and CDR2 is SQIVND (reference sequence). The CDR3 covers 13 residues. J lost 5 bases, V lost 10 bases, and 6 bases had no gene match. CDR3 region: CAIPGQGAHEQYF. The CDR3 DNA reads TGTGCCATTCCGGGACAGGGGGCCCACGAGCAGTACTTC.

The rearrangement joins TRBV14 to TRBJ1-1; D is perhaps TRBD1 (5 bases). The ends were cut back, 1 base at V and 0 bases at J, with 15 bases in the middle. The germline gives CDR1 SGHDN, CDR2 FVKESK. CDR3 length equals 17 residues. CDR3 residues: CASSQALGGTLNTEAFF. In DNA, the CDR3 is TGTGCCAGCAGCCAAGCCCTGGGGGGGACTTTGAACACTGAAGCTTTCTTT.

The V and J genes are TRBV6-5 and TRBJ1-3; no firm D call. This CDR3 is 14 amino acids long. Trimming removed 2 bases from V and 0 bases from J, with 5 bases in between. The V gene's germline CDR1 is MNHEY and CDR2 SVGAGI. The CDR3 DNA reads as TGTGCCAGCAGTTACCCCTACTCTGGAAACACCATATATTTT. Translation gives CASSYPYSGNTIYF.

V usage is TRBV27 and J usage is TRBJ1-2; 7 bases line up with TRBD1. CDR3 length equals 15 residues. The J segment lost 8 bases and the V segment lost 4 bases, leaving 13 bases of the junction unmatched. In germline, CDR1 is MNHEY, CDR2 SMNVEV (reference sequence). The CDR3 sequence: CASSYLGRGREGYTF. DNA of the CDR3: TGTGCCAGCAGTTACCTAGGAAGGGGGCGCGAGGGCTACACCTTC.

The chain uses TRBV24-1 and TRBJ2-1; possible D gene TRBD2, 6 bases. Germline-derived CDR1 and CDR2 are KGHDR and SFDVKD. Trimming left V 5 bases short and J 7 bases short, with 14 bases between. The CDR3 consists of 14 residues. The CDR3 is CATSVTGGRNEQFF. The CDR3 DNA sequence: TGTGCCACCAGTGTCACCGGAGGGAGGAATGAGCAGTTCTTC.

V and J are TRBV2 and TRBJ1-2, with D unresolved. Looked up from germline, CDR1 is SNHLY and CDR2 is FYNNEI. CDR3 length equals 13 residues. Trimming removed 4 bases at V and 2 bases at J, with 8 bases between. CDR3 nucleotide sequence: TGTGCCAGCAGTGGCTCCGGGAACTATGGCTACACCTTC. This gives the protein CASSGSGNYGYTF.

CDR3 sequence: CASSPQGAGETQYF. The DNA of the CDR3 is TGTGCCAGCAGCCCACAGGGGGCGGGAGAGACCCAGTACTTC. The rearrangement uses TRBV3-1 (or the pseudogene TRBV3-2) and TRBJ2-5, with 9 bases fitting TRBD1. Germline V gene data show CDR1 as LGHDT and CDR2 as YNNKEL (reference sequence). The CDR3 is made up of 14 amino acids. The V and J ends lost 4 bases and 4 bases, in that order; junction bases with no gene match: 4.

The gene calls are TRBV27 and TRBJ1-1; D is possibly TRBD1 (5 bases). CDR1 and CDR2 from the germline V gene are MNHEY and SMNVEV (reference sequence). This CDR3 is 15 amino acids long. The V and J ends lost 5 bases and 8 bases respectively, with 21 bases between them. Here the CDR3 DNA reads TGTGCCAGCAGTGTATGGTCCGGGGGGAAAGCCGAAGCTTTCTTT. Protein sequence: CASSVWSGGKAEAFF.

The chain couples TRBV27 to TRBJ1-2, with TRBD1 matching 9 bases. This CDR3 contains 13 residues. V dropped 3 bases and J dropped 7; count of bases not matched to a gene: 3. Germline V gene lookup returns CDR1 MNHEY and CDR2 SMNVEV (reference sequence). CDR3 nucleotides: TGTGCCAGCAGTTTTGGGACAGGGATTGGCTACACCTTC. Translation: CASSFGTGIGYTF.

The chain recombines TRBV20-1 with TRBJ1-4; TRBD1 matches 7 bases. V lost 3 bases, J lost 6 bases, and 7 bases stayed unmatched. The CDR3 totals 14 residues. In germline, CDR1 is DFQATT, CDR2 SNEGSKA (reference sequence). The CDR3 DNA reads as TGCAGTGCTAGTAGGGGGCAGCGGGATGAAAAACTGTTTTTT. Protein: CSASRGQRDEKLFF.